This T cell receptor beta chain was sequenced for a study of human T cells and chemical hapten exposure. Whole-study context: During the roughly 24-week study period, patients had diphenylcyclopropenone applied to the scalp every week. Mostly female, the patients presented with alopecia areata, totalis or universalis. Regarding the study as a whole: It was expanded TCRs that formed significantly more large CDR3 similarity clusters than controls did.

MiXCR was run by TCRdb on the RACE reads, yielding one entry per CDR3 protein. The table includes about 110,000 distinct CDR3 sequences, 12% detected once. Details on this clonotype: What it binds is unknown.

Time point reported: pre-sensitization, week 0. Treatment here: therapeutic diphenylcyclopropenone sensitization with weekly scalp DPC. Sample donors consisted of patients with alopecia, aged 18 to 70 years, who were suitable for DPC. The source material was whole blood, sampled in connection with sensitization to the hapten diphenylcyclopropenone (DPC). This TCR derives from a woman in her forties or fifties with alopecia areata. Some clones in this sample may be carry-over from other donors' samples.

CDR3 sequence (DNA): TGTGCCAGCATGGGGGGACAACTTCCTTCTTATCAGCCCCAGCATTTT. This gives the protein CASMGGQLPSYQPQHF. V and J are TRBV28 and TRBJ1-5; a possible D gene is TRBD1 (6 bases). Trimming pared 7 bases from V and 5 bases from J, leaving 21 bases between. The CDR3 has 16 residues. The germline V gene encodes CDR1 MDHEN and CDR2 SYDVKM. Complete variable domain (other parts from reference TRBV28 and TRBJ1-5): DVKVTQSSRYLVKRTGEKVFLECVQDMDHENMFWYRQDPGLGLRLIYFSYDVKMKEKGDIPEGYSVSREKKERFSLILESASTNQTSMYLCASMGGQLPSYQPQHFGDGTRLSIL.